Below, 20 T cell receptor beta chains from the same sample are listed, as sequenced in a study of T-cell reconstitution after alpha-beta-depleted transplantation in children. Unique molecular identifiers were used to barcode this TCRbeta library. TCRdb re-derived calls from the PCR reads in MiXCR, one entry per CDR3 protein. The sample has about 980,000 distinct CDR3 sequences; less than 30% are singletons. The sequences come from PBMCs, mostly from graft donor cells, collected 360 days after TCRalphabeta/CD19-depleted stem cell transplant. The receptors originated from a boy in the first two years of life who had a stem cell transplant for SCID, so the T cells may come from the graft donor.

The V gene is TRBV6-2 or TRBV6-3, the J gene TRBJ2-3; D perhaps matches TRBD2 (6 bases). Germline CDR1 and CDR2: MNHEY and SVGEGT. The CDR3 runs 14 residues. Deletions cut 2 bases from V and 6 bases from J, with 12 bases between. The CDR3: CASSYGDSRDTQYF. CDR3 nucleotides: TGTGCCAGCAGTTACGGGGACTCCCGGGATACGCAGTATTTT.

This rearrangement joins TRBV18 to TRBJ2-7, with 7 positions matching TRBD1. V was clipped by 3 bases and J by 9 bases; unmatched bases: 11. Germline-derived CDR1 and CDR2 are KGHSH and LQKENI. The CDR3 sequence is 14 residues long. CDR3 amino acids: CASSPGTAVTVQYF. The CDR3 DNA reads TGTGCCAGCTCACCCGGGACAGCCGTTACGGTGCAGTACTTC.

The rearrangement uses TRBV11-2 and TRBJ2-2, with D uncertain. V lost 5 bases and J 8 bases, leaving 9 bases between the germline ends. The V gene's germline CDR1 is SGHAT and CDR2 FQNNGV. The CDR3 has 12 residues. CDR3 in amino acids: CASSIIGGELFF. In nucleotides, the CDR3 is TGTGCCAGCAGCATTATAGGTGGGGAGCTGTTTTTT.

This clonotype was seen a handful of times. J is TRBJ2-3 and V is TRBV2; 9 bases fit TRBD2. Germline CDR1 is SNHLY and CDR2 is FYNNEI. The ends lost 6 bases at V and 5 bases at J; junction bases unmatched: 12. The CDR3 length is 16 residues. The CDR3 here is CASSAGTSFSVDTQYF. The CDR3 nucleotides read TGTGCCAGCAGCGCCGGGACTAGCTTCAGCGTAGATACGCAGTATTTT.

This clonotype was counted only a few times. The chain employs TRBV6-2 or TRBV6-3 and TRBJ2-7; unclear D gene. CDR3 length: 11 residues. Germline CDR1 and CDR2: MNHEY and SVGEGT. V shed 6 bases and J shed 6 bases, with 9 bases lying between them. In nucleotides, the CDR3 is TGTGCCAGCAGCAACTTGTTCGAGCAGTACTTC. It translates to CASSNLFEQYF.

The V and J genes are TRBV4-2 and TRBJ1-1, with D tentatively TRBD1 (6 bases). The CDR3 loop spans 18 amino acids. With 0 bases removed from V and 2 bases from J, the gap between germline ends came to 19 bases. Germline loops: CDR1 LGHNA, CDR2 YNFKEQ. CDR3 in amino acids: CASSQDFGARGSNTEAFF. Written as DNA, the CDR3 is TGTGCCAGCAGCCAAGATTTCGGGGCCAGGGGTTCTAACACTGAAGCTTTCTTT.

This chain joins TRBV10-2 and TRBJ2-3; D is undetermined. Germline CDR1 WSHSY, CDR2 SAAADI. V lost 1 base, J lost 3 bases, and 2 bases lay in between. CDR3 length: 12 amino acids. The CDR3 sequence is CASSEWTDTQYF. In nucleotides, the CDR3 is TGCGCCAGCAGTGAGTGGACAGATACGCAGTATTTT.

DNA of the CDR3: TGCGCCAGCAGCCAAGATGGGACAGCACTTCTAGATACGCAGTATTTT. Protein sequence: CASSQDGTALLDTQYF. The chain carries TRBV4-3 and TRBJ2-3; 7 nucleotides match TRBD1. Germline V gene sequence: CDR1 LGHNA, CDR2 YSLEER. This CDR3 is built from 16 residues. Unmatched junction bases numbered 8, after V lost 0 bases and J lost 5 bases.

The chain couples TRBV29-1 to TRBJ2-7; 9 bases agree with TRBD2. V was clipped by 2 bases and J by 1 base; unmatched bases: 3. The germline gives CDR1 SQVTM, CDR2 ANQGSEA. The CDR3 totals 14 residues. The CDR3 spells CSVELAGPSYEQYF. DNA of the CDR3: TGCAGCGTTGAACTAGCGGGGCCGTCCTACGAGCAGTACTTC.

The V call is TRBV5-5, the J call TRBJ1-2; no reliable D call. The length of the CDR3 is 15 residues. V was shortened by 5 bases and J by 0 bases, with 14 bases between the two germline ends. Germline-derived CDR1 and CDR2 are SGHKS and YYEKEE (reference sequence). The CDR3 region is CASRGGPGTNYGYTF. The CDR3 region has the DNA TGTGCCAGCAGGGGTGGACCGGGTACTAACTATGGCTACACCTTC.

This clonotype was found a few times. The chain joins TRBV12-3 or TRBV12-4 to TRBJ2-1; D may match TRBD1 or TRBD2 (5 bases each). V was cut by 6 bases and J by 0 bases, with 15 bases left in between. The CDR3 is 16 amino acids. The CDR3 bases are TGTGCCAGCAGACCCTCCGGGACGGCCTCCTACAATGAGCAGTTCTTC. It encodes CASRPSGTASYNEQFF.

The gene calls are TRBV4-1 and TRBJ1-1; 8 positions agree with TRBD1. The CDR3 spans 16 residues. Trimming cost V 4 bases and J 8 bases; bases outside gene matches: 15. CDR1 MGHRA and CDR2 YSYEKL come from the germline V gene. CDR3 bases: TGCGCCAGCAGCCCATGGGTGCAGACAGGGGAAGTAGAAGCTTTCTTT. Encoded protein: CASSPWVQTGEVEAFF.

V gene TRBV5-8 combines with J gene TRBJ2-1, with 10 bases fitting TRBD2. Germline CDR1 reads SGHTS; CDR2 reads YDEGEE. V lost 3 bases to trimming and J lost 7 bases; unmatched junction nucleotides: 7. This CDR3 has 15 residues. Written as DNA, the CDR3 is TGTGCCAGCAGCTCCGGGACTAGCGTGTGGAATGAGCAGTTCTTC. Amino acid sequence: CASSSGTSVWNEQFF.

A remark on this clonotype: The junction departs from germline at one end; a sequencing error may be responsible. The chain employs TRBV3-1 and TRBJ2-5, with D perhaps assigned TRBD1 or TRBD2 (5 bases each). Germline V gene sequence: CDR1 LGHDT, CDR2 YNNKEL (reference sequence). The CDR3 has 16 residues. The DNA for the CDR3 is TGTGCCAGCGGCCAAGACTGGGACGGCGACCAAGAGACCCAGTACTTC. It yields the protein CASGQDWDGDQETQYF.

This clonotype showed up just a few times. CDR3 in DNA: TGTGCCAGCAGCCCCGACAGGAAGCTATACGAGCAGTACTTC. It encodes CASSPDRKLYEQYF. The genes are TRBV27 and TRBJ2-7; TRBD1 might be the D (6 bases). The CDR3 is made up of 14 amino acids. Germline V gives CDR1 MNHEY, CDR2 SMNVEV (reference sequence). V was clipped by 6 bases and J by 4 bases, with 16 bases between them.

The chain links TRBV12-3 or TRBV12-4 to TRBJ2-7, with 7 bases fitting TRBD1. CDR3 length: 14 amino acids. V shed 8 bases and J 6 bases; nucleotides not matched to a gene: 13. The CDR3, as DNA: TGTGCCAGCCAAGAGGGGGCAGGGATCGGCGAGCAGTACTTC. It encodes CASQEGAGIGEQYF.

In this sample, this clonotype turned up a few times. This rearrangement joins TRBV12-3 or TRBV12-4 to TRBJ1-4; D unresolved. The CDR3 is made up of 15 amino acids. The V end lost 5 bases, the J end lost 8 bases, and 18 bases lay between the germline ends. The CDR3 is CASSPRHRELEKLFF. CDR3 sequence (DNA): TGTGCCAGCAGTCCCCGCCACCGAGAGTTGGAAAAACTGTTTTTT.

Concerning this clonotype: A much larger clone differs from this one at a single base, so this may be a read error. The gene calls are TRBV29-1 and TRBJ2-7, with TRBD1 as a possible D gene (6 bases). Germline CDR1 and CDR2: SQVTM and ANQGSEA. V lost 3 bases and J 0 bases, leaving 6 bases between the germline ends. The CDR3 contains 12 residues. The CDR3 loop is CSVEDSSYEQYF. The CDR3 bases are TGCAGCGTTGAGGACAGCTCCTACGAGCAGTACTTC.

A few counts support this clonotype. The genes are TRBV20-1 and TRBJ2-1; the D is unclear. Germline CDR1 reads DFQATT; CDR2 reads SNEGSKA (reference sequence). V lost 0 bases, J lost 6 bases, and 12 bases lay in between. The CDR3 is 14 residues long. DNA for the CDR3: TGCAGTGCTAGAGATGGGGTCCCGCCCAATGAGCAGTTCTTC. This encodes CSARDGVPPNEQFF.

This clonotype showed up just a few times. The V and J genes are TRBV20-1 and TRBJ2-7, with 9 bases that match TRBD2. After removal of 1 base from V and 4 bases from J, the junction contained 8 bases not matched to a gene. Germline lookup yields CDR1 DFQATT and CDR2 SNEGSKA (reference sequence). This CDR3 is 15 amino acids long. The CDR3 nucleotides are TGCAGTGCTAGAGCCCACCTAGCGGGGCCATACGAGCAGTACTTC. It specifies CSARAHLAGPYEQYF.